The T cell receptor (beta chain) under discussion was sequenced for a study of blood T cell repertoires in COVID-19. Study as a whole: The origin of the acute and convalescent COVID-19 samples was the United States, Italy and Spain.

The data were produced by immunoSEQ multiplex PCR, yet TCRdb's version contains in-frame clones alone and is incomplete. The sample yields 200,000 to 250,000 clones, 80% to 90% seen once. The ends were cut back, 1 base at V and 4 bases at J, with 4 bases in the middle. The CDR3 covers 12 residues. Per the germline V gene, CDR1 is MNHEY and CDR2 is SVGAGI. The J gene is TRBJ2-5, the V gene TRBV6-5; unclear D gene. The sequenced material came from peripheral blood. This receptor was taken from a woman at least 80 years old with active or convalescent COVID-19. The CDR3 sequence is CASSYFGETQYF. In nucleotides, the CDR3 is TGTGCCAGCAGTTACTTCGGAGAGACCCAGTACTTC.